This TCR beta chain was recorded in a study of lymphopenia after photon versus proton radiotherapy. Broader study findings: After lymphocyte nadir, photon-treated repertoires showed oligoclonal expansion, especially CD8+ Temra. Authors raise, but do not show, better survival with proton therapy. Relative stability marked proton patients; photon patients lost diversity and naive cells.

Clones were sequenced by immunoSEQ multiplex PCR, and TCRdb holds only the in-frame ones, with some missing. The table lists under 20,000 clones, around nine tenths of them singletons. In the case of this clone: Its specificity is not known.

The TCR comes from a man in his sixties with pancreatic cancer. The sample consisted of peripheral blood, taken from a patient treated with photon-based radiotherapy.

In DNA form, the CDR3 reads TGTGCCAGCAGCCGATCGGGTGCAACTAATGAAAAACTGTTTTTT. Its translation: CASSRSGATNEKLFF. The gene calls are TRBV5-4 and TRBJ1-4, with D unresolved. The V end was cut by 4 bases, the J end by 0 bases, with 10 bases between. The germline V gene encodes CDR1 SGHNT and CDR2 YYREEE (reference sequence). This CDR3 region has 15 residues.